This T cell receptor beta chain was sequenced for a study of regulatory T cells in long-lasting Graves disease. The authors built TCR beta libraries using iRepertoire HTBI primers and Arm-PCR of CDR3 regions. TCRdb reprocessed the multiplex PCR reads with MiXCR, giving one entry per CDR3 protein. The top ten clones hold around 13% of a sample with hundreds of thousands of distinct CDR3 sequences, approximately 22% of them seen once. This clonotype has just a few counts. As to time point: persistent/refractory GD, antithyroid drugs over 5 years with positive TRAb. PBMCs provided the RNA from which the TCR library was made. The V segment lost 6 bases and the J segment 5 bases; nucleotides outside the gene matches: 19. There are 17 residues in the CDR3. CDR1 DFQATT and CDR2 SNEGSKA come from the germline V gene (reference sequence).

The sample consisted of peripheral blood mononuclear cells (PBMCs), taken when the disease was refractory, from a patient treated with antithyroid drugs. The source of this sequence is a female donor with Graves disease. The chain couples TRBV20-1 to TRBJ2-7, with TRBD2 matching 10 bases. The CDR3 DNA sequence: TGCAGTGCCCCACGGGCACCGAGCGGGGGGGCCTGGAACGAGCAGTACTTC. Translated, it gives CSAPRAPSGGAWNEQYF.